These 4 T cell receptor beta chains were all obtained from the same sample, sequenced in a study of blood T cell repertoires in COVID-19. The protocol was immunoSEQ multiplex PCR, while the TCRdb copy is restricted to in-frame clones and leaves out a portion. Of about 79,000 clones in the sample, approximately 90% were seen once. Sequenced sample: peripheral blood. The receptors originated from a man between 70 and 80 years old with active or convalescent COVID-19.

CDR3 loop: CASRLGTAPNEKLFF. The CDR3 DNA is TGTGCCAGCAGGCTCGGGACAGCCCCAAATGAAAAACTGTTTTTT. The V call is TRBV5-5, the J call TRBJ1-4; 7 bases agree with TRBD1. In germline, CDR1 is SGHKS, CDR2 YYEKEE (reference sequence). V lost 5 bases and J lost 5; bases outside the gene matches: 9. CDR3 length equals 15 residues.

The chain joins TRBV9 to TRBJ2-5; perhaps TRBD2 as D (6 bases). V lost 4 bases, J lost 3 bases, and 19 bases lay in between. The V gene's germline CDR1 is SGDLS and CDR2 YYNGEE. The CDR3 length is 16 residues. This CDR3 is CASSPGLATFEETQYF. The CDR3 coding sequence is TGTGCCAGCAGCCCTGGGCTAGCGACATTCGAAGAGACCCAGTACTTC.

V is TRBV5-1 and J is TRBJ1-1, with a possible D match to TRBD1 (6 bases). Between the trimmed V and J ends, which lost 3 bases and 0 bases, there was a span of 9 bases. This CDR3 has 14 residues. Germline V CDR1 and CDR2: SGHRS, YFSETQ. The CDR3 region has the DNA TGCGCCAGCAGCTCGGACAGTCTGAACACTGAAGCTTTCTTT. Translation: CASSSDSLNTEAFF.

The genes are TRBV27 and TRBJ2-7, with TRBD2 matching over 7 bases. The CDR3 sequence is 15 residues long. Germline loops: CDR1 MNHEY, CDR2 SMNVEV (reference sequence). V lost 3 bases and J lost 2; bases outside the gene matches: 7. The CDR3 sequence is CASSLTLAQAYEQYF. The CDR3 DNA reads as TGTGCCAGCAGTTTGACACTAGCGCAAGCCTACGAGCAGTACTTC.